The source of this TCR beta chain is a study of cytomegalovirus exposure and HLA in healthy donors. Overall study findings and caveats: Approximately 17,000 TCR beta sequences were associated with HLA alleles at 0.05 false discovery rate in a later analysis. In a later analysis, CMV-associated beta chains were mostly HLA-associated, it appeared. A later analysis reportedly found that, within productive TCRs, an Asian-associated ancestry cluster had fewer N-insertions than the mean observed across the approximately 690 donors.

This CDR3 contains 15 residues. The trim removed 7 bases at V and 2 bases at J, leaving 8 bases unmatched. Germline CDR1 and CDR2: WSHSY and SAAADI. Details on this clone: What it recognizes is unknown.

The PCR contained 60 Vbeta and 13 Jbeta primers. This table comes from immunoSEQ multiplex PCR, and its TCRdb copy is limited to in-frame clones, with some not included. The table records 140,000 or so clones, approximately 78% of them present only once. This chain joins TRBV10-2 and TRBJ2-3, with TRBD2 identical over 8 bases. The sequence was collected from a woman aged 40 to 50 in good health and CMV-seropositive. The source material was PBMCs. In nucleotides, the CDR3 is TGCGCCAGCACTCCAACTAGCGGCACCACAGATACGCAGTATTTT. It is translated as CASTPTSGTTDTQYF.